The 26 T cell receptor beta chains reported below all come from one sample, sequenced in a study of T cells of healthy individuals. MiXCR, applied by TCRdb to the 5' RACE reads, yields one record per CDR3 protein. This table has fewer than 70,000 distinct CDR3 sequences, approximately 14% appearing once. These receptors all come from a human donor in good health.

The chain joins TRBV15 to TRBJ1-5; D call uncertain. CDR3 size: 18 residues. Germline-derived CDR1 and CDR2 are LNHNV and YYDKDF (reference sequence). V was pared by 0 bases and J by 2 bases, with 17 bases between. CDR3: CATSRDLRTPGGNQPQHF. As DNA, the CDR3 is TGTGCCACCAGCAGAGATCTTAGAACTCCCGGGGGCAATCAGCCCCAGCATTTT.

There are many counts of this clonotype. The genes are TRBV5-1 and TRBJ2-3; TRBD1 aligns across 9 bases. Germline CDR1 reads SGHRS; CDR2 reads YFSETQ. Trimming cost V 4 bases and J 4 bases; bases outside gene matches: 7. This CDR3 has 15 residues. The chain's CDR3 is CASSDGTGYPDTQYF. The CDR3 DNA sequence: TGCGCCAGCAGCGACGGGACAGGGTACCCAGATACGCAGTATTTT.

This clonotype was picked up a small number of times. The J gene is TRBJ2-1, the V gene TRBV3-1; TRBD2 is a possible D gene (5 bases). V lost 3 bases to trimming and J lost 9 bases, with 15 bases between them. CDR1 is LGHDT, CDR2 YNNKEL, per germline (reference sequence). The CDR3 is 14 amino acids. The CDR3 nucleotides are TGTGCCAGCAGCCAGGGAGTAGGCTTTGGTGAGCAGTTCTTC. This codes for CASSQGVGFGEQFF.

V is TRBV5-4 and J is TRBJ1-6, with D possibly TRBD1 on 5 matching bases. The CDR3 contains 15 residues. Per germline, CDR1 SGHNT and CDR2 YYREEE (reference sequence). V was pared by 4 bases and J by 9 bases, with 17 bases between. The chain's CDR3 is CASSRLSRGGSPLHF. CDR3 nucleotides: TGTGCCAGCAGCCGCCTATCTCGGGGCGGTTCACCCCTCCACTTT.

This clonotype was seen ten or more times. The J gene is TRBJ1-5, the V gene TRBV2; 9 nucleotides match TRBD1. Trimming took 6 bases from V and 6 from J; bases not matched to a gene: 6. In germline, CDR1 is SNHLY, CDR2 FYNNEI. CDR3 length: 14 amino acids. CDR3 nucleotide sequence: TGTGCCAGCAGGGGGACAGGGTTGACTCAGCCCCAGCATTTT. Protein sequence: CASRGTGLTQPQHF.

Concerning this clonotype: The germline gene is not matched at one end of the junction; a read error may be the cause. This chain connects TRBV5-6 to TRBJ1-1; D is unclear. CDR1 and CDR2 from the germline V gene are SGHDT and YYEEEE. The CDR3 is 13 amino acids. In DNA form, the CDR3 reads TGTGTCAGCAGCTTGGGTGCACAAACTGAAGCTTTCTTT. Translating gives CVSSLGAQTEAFF.

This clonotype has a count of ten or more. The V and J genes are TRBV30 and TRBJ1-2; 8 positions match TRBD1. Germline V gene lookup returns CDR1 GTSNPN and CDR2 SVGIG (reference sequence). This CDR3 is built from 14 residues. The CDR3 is CVVGGDRGNYGYTF. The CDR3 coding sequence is TGTGTCGTCGGCGGAGACAGGGGCAACTATGGCTACACCTTC.

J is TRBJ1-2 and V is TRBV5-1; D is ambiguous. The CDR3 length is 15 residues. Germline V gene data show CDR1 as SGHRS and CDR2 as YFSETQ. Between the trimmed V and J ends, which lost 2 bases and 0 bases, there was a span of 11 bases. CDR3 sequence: CASSFGQSTNYGYTF. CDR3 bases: TGCGCCAGCAGCTTCGGCCAGTCAACTAACTATGGCTACACCTTC.

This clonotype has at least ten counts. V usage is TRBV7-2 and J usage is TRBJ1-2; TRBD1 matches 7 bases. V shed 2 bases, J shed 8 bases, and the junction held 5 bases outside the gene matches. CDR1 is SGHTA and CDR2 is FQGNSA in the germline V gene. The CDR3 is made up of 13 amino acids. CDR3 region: CASSLLQGNGYTF. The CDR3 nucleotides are TGTGCCAGCAGCTTACTACAGGGGAACGGCTACACCTTC.

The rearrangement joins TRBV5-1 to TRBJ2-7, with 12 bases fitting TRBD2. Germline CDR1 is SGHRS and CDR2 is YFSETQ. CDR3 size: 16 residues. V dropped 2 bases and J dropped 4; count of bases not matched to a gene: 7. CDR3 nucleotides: TGCGCCAGCAGCTTTGGGCTAGCGGGGGGGCATTACGAGCAGTACTTC. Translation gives CASSFGLAGGHYEQYF.

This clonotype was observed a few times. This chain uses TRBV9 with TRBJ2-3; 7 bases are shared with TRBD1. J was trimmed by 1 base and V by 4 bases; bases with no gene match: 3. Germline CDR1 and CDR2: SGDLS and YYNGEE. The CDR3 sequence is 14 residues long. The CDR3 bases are TGTGCCAGCAGCACACAGGGGCGCACAGATACGCAGTATTTT. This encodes CASSTQGRTDTQYF.

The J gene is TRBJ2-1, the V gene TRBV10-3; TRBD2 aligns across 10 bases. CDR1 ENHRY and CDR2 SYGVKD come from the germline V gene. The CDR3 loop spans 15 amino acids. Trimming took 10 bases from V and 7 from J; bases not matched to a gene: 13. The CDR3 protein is CASCPLSGRGNEQFF. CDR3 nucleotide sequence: TGTGCCAGCTGCCCCCTAAGCGGGAGGGGGAATGAGCAGTTCTTC.

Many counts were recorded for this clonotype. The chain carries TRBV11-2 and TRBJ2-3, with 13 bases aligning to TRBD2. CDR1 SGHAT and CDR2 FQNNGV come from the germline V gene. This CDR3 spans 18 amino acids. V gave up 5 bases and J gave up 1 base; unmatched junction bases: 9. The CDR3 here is CASSQRTSGRGGTDTQYF. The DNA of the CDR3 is TGTGCCAGCAGCCAGAGGACTAGCGGGAGAGGGGGCACAGATACGCAGTATTTT.

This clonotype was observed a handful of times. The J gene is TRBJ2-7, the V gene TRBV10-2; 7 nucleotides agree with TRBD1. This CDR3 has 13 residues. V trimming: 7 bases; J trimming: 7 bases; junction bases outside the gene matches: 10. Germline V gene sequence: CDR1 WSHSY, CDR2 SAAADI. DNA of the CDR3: TGCGCCAGCACCGCCCGACAGGGCGAAGAGCAGTACTTC. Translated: CASTARQGEEQYF.

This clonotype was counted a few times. For the CDR3, the DNA is TGTGCCAGCAGGGAGGACAGGGGAGGCAATGAGCAGTTCTTC. Protein product: CASREDRGGNEQFF. The chain carries TRBV2 and TRBJ2-1; 9 positions match TRBD1. Germline CDR1 and CDR2: SNHLY and FYNNEI. V was clipped by 6 bases and J by 6 bases; unmatched bases: 6. The CDR3 loop spans 14 amino acids.

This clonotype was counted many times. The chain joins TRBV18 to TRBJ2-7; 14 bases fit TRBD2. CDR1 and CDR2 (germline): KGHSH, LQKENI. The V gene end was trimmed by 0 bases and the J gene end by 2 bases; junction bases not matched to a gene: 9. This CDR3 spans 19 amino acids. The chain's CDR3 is CASSPPGLAGASGAYEQYF. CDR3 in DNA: TGTGCCAGCTCACCACCGGGACTAGCGGGGGCTTCCGGAGCCTACGAGCAGTACTTC.

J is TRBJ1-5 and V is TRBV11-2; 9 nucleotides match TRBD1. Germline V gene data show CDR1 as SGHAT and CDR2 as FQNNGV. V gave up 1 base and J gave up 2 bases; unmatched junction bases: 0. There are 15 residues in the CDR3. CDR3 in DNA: TGTGCCAGCAGCTTAGGGGACAGGGGCAATCAGCCCCAGCATTTT. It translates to CASSLGDRGNQPQHF.

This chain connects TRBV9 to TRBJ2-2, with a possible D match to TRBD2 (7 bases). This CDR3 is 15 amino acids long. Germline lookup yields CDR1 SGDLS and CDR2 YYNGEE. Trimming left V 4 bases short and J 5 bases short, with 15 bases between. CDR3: CASSPRTRGTGELFF. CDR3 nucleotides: TGTGCCAGCAGCCCCCGGACTAGGGGGACCGGGGAGCTGTTTTTT.

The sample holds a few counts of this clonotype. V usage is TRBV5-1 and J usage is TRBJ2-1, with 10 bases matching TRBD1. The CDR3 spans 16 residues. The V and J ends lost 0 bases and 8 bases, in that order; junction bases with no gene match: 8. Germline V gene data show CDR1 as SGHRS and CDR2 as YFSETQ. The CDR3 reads CASSLVGTGAIDEQFF. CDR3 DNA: TGCGCCAGCAGCTTGGTAGGGACAGGGGCGATCGATGAGCAGTTCTTC. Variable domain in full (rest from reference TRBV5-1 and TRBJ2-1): KAGVTQTPRYLIKTRGQQVTLSCSPISGHRSVSWYQQTPGQGLQFLFEYFSETQRNKGNFPGRFSGRQFSNSRSEMNVSTLELGDSALYLCASSLVGTGAIDEQFFGPGTRLTVL.

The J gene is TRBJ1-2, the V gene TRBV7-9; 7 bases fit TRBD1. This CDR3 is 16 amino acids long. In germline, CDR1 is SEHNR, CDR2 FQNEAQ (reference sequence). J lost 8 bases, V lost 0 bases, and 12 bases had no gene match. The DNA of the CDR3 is TGTGCCAGCAGCTTAGCAGGGGGACAGAGCTCATTCGGCTACACCTTC. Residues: CASSLAGGQSSFGYTF. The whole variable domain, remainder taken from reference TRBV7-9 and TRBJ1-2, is DTGVSQNPRHKITKRGQNVTFRCDPISEHNRLYWYRQTLGQGPEFLTYFQNEAQLEKSRLLSDRFSAERPKGSFSTLEIQRTEQGDSAMYLCASSLAGGQSSFGYTFGSGTRLTVV.

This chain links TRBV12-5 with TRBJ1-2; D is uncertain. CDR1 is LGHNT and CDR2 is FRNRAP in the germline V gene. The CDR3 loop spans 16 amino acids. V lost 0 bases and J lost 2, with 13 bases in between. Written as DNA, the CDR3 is TGTGCTAGTGGTTTGGTACTGGGCAAGGAGAACTATGGCTACACCTTC. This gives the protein CASGLVLGKENYGYTF. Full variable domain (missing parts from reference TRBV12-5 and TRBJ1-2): DARVTQTPRHKVTEMGQEVTMRCQPILGHNTVFWYRQTMMQGLELLAYFRNRAPLDDSGMPKDRFSAEMPDATLATLKIQPSEPRDSAVYFCASGLVLGKENYGYTFGSGTRLTVV.

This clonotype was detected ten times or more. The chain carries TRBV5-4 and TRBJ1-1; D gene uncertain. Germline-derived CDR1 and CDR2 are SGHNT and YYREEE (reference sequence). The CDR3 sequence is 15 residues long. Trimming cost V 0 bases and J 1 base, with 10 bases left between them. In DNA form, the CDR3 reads TGTGCCAGCAGCTTGGATCGACATCGGAACACTGAAGCTTTCTTT. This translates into CASSLDRHRNTEAFF.

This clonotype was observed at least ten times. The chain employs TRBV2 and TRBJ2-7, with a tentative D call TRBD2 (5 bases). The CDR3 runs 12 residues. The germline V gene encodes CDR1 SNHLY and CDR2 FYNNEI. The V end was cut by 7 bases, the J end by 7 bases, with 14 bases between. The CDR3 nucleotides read TGTGCCAGCACAACTGACTCGGGGGAGCAGTACTTC. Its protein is CASTTDSGEQYF.

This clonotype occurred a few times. CDR3 sequence: CASSSPGTWTEAFF. CDR3 sequence (DNA): TGTGCCAGCAGCTCCCCGGGGACGTGGACTGAAGCTTTCTTT. The chain uses TRBV11-2 and TRBJ1-1; D perhaps matches TRBD1 (5 bases). Per germline, CDR1 SGHAT and CDR2 FQNNGV. The CDR3 has 14 amino acids. V dropped 4 bases and J dropped 5 bases, with 14 bases sitting between them.

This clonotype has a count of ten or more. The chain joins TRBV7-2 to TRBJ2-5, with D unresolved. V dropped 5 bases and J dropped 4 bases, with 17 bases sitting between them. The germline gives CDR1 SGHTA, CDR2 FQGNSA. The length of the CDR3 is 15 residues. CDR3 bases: TGTGCCAGCAGCGCCAACTCTAGGGTCGGAGAGACCCAGTACTTC. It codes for CASSANSRVGETQYF. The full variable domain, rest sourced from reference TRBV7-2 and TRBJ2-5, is GAGVSQSPSNKVTEKGKDVELRCDPISGHTALYWYRQSLGQGLEFLIYFQGNSAPDKSGLPSDRFSAERTGGSVSTLTIQRTQQEDSAVYLCASSANSRVGETQYFGPGTRLLVL.

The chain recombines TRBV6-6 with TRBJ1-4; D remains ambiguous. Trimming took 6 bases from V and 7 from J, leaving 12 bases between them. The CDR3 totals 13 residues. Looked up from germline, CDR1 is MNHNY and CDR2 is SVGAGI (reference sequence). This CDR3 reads CASSPTLGEKLFF. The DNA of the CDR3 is TGTGCCAGCAGCCCCACGCTGGGTGAAAAACTGTTTTTT.